This T cell receptor beta chain appears in the sequencing data of a study of human T cells and chemical hapten exposure (dated by TCRdb to the early 2020s). For the wider study: For sensitization, 2% DPC in acetone was applied to a 2 cm by 2 cm area of upper inner arm skin. Patch testing was done on the upper back using Finn chambers containing 0.01% DPC, and results were scored after 6 days according to International Contact Dermatitis Research Group standards. Peripheral blood TCR repertoire changes were tracked in vivo in alopecia patients during primary and secondary sensitization to the hapten diphenylcyclopropenone (DPC). The patient cohort, mostly female, included alopecia areata with under or over 50% scalp involvement, alopecia totalis and alopecia universalis. Libraries were combined into a pool for sequencing, and differences in TCR yield between samples came mainly from small differences in library volumes within the pool. Some 29 alopecia patients gave blood for TCR sequencing at one to four time points (pre-sensitization, 2, 6 and 24 weeks). Blood samples were taken from patients before sensitization (week 0) and then at 2, 6 and about 24 weeks after DPC sensitization. Weekly therapeutic DPC doses were additionally applied to the scalp of patients throughout the roughly 22-week study period. The paper's findings and limits, for the study overall: Compared with pre-sensitization or healthy control sets, expanded TCRs formed significantly more large CDR3 similarity clusters, which is consistent with antigen-driven responses. Because all patients had alopecia, a presumed autoimmune disease, the immune response of the patients might differ from that of healthy individuals. Patch test score correlated positively with the number of PT1 expanded TCRs, reaching significance at thresholds 8, 16 and 32 but not at 4. No change with DPC sensitization was found in the number of TCRs above 1 in 1000 frequency, and no evidence of global repertoire structure alterations was found. Repeated subsampling changed both the strength of the expansion versus patch-test correlation and the threshold at which the correlation became significant.

This specimen's time point label, interpreted: pre-sensitization, week 0. According to the study, the label for this sample's treatment or condition signals: therapeutic diphenylcyclopropenone sensitization with weekly scalp DPC. At every patch-test visit, the blood draw took place before the patch test was put on. To be eligible, patients had to be aged 18 to 70, diagnosed with alopecia and judged suitable for DPC therapy, while pregnant patients were excluded. Unfractionated whole blood was collected in Tempus Blood RNA tubes, and total RNA was extracted from that blood. This clonotype came up many times. Its cognate antigen has yet to be identified. Base qualities are not at hand, and no much larger clone is one base apart. Relative to germline, V is missing 4 bases and J is missing 8 bases, with 7 bases of the junction outside any gene match. CDR1 and CDR2 are read off the germline V gene as SQVTM and ANQGSEA. The CDR3 sequence holds 12 residues, the cysteine and phenylalanine included. The retained sequence is limited to the CDR3, 36 bases, with the frame set at the first base.

Libraries were constructed by RACE. The instrument given in TCRdb is NextSeq 500. Library preparation attached unique molecular identifiers to individual cDNA molecules for quantitative, reproducible TCR counting. Each blood RNA sample was used to sequence both TCR alpha and TCR beta chains. From the authors' description of their analysis: Samples had a median of about 96,000 TCRs, with a range from about 20,000 to 690,600. V, J and CDR3 annotation of the TCR reads was carried out using the Decombinator software suite. For PS versus PT1 abundance plots, all samples were subsampled to the same number of TCRs (28,000). Expanded TCRs were defined as absent before sensitization and observed at least eight times at the 2-week time point. TCRdb's own reprocessing of the public reads used fastp at Q25 and MiXCR and kept productive beta chains. Rows matching on CDR3 protein sequence are summarized as one entry with the most common DNA and genes. The V and J calls and clone size are TCRdb's, not the authors'. The sample table records 300,000 to 450,000 distinct CDR3 sequences; approximately 5.1% of these occur just once. Clones ranked in the top ten supply 2.5% to 3% of the sample.

This specimen consisted of whole blood, obtained in connection with sensitization to the hapten diphenylcyclopropenone (DPC). The sequence links TRBV29-1 to TRBJ1-2; 7 nucleotides in the junction match TRBD1. This TCR derives from a woman in her forties or fifties with alopecia areata. Some clones in this sample may be carry-over from other donors' samples. The DNA sequence follows: TGCAGCGTTGTCTCAGGGGGGAGAGGCTACACCTTC. This sequence encodes CSVVSGGRGYTF.